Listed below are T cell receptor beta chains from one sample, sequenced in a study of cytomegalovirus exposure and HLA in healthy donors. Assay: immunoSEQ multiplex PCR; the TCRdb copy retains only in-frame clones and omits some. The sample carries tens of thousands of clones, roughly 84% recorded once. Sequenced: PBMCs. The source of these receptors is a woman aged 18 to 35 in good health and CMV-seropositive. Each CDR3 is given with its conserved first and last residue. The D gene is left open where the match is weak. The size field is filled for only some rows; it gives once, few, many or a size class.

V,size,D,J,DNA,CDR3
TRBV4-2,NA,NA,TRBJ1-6,TGTGCCAGCAGCCAAGATCCCCAGGGGAGGGAGGGTTCACCCCTCCACTTT,CASSQDPQGREGSPLHF
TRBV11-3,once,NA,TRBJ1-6,TGTGCCAGCAGGAGAGGAAGCTCACCCCTCCACTTT,CASRRGSSPLHF
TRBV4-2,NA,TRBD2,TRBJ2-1,TGTGCCAGCAGCCAAGAGACTAGCACGTCCTCCTACAATGAGCAGTTCTTC,CASSQETSTSSYNEQFF
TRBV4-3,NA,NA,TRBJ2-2,TGCGCCAGCAGCCAAGATGAAGGACTAAACACCGGGGAGCTGTTTTTT,CASSQDEGLNTGELFF
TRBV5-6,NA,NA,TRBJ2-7,TGTGCCAGCAGCTTGGGGGCCAGGGAACCCCACGAGCAGTACTTC,CASSLGAREPHEQYF
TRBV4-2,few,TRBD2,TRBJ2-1,TGTGCCAGCAGCCAAGATCGAGGGTTAGCGGGTCATGAGCAGTTCTTC,CASSQDRGLAGHEQFF
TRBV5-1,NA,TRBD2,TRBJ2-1,TGCGCCAGCAGCTTGGCGGGGACTAGCGGGGGGTACAATGAGCAGTTCTTC,CASSLAGTSGGYNEQFF
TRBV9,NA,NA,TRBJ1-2,TGTGCCAGCAACATAAATGGACAGACCTATGGCTACACCTTC,CASNINGQTYGYTF
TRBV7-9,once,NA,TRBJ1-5,TGTGCCAGCAGCTTATCCGTAGATCAGCCCCAGCATTTT,CASSLSVDQPQHF
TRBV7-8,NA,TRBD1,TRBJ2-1,TGTGCCAGCAGCCAGGGGGCCGGGACAGGGGGCGGCAATGAGCAGTTCTTC,CASSQGAGTGGGNEQFF
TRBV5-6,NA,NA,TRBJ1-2,TGTGCCAGCAGCCCCGTGGGGTGGAGGTATGGCTACACCTTC,CASSPVGWRYGYTF
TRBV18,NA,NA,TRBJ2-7,TGTGCCAGCTCACCACCGGGACTCTCCTACGAGCAGTACTTC,CASSPPGLSYEQYF
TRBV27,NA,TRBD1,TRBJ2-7,TGTGCCAGCAGTTCGGGACAGGGGTTTAACGAGCAGTACTTC,CASSSGQGFNEQYF
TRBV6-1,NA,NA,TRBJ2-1,TGTGCCAGTACTAGCGGGGACAGGGATGAGCAGTTCTTC,CASTSGDRDEQFF
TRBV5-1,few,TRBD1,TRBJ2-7,TGCGCCAGCAGCTTCGGACAGGCGCAGTACTTC,CASSFGQAQYF
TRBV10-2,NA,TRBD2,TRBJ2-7,TGCGCCAGCAGGGAGACTAGCGGGGGAGAAACCTACGAGCAGTACTTC,CASRETSGGETYEQYF
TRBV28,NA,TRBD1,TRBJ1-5,TGTGCCAGCAGTGGGACAGGGCTGAATGGGAACAATCAGCCCCAGCATTTT,CASSGTGLNGNNQPQHF
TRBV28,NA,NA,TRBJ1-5,TGTGCCAGCAGTTACCCCAGGGATCAGCCCCAGCATTTT,CASSYPRDQPQHF
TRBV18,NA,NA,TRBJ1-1,TGTGCCAGCTCACAACCCGGGGTGATGAACACTGAAGCTTTCTTT,CASSQPGVMNTEAFF
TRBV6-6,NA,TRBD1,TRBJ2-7,TGTGCCAGTACTATAGGGACAGTCGAGCAGTACTTC,CASTIGTVEQYF
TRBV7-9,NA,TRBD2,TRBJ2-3,TGTGCCAGCAGCCCCGGGACTAGCGGGGTAAGAGATACGCAGTATTTT,CASSPGTSGVRDTQYF
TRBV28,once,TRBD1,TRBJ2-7,TGTGCCAGCAGCCCGGGACAGGGCTGGGAGCAGTACTTC,CASSPGQGWEQYF
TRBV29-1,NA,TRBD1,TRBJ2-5,TGCAGCGCCTCAACAGGGGGCCGCGAGACCCAGTACTTC,CSASTGGRETQYF
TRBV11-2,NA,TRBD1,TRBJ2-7,TGTGCCAGCAGCTTAGATTCTCTAGGCAGGGGGCTCTTGTACGAGCAGTACTTC,CASSLDSLGRGLLYEQYF
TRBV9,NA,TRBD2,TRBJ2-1,TGTGCCAGCAGCGACCACCTTCTAGCGGATAACAATGAGCAGTTCTTC,CASSDHLLADNNEQFF
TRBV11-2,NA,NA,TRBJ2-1,TGTGCCAGCAGCTGGGACTTCTCCTACAATGAGCAGTTCTTC,CASSWDFSYNEQFF
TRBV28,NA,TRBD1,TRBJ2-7,TGTGCCAGCAGTACCCCCGGGACAGGCCACCGGGGCTACGAGCAGTACTTC,CASSTPGTGHRGYEQYF
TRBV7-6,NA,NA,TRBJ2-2,TGTGCCAGCAGCTCAGGGGACACCGGGGAGCTGTTTTTT,CASSSGDTGELFF
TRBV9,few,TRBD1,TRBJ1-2,TGTGCCAGCAGCACCCGGACAGGGGGAGGCTACACCTTC,CASSTRTGGGYTF
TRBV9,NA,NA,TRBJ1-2,TGTGCCAGCACTTTAGGGGGTGACTATGGCTACACCTTC,CASTLGGDYGYTF
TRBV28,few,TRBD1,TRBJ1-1,TGTGCCAGCAGCCGGACAGGAGGACTGAACACTGAAGCTTTCTTT,CASSRTGGLNTEAFF
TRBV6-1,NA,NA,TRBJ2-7,TGTGCCAGCCTGGAGGAGGGAACAGGCTACGAGCAGTACTTC,CASLEEGTGYEQYF
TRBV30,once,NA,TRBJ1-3,TGTGCCTGGAGTGTGGGGGGAACTGGAAACACCATATATTTT,CAWSVGGTGNTIYF
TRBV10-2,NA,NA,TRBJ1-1,TGCGCCAGCTCCTTGGGGGGTAGGACTGAAGCTTTCTTT,CASSLGGRTEAFF
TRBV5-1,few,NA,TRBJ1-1,TGCGCCAGCAGCTTGTCGGGGGGAAACACTGAAGCTTTCTTT,CASSLSGGNTEAFF
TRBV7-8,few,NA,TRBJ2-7,TGTGCCAGCAGCTCGACTTACGAGCAGTACTTC,CASSSTYEQYF
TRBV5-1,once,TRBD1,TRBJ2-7,TGCGCCAGCAGCTTGGGGGACAGGTCCTACGAGCAGTACTTC,CASSLGDRSYEQYF
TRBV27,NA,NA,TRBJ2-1,TGTGCCAGCAGTTCCTACTCGAACAATGAGCAGTTCTTC,CASSSYSNNEQFF
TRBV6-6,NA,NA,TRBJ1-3,TGTGCCAGCAGTTACCTAGGGGGCTCTGGAAACACCATATATTTT,CASSYLGGSGNTIYF
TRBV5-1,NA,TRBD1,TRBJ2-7,TGCGCCAGCAGCCCGACAGGGGGCGCCTCCTACGAGCAGTACTTC,CASSPTGGASYEQYF